The clone carrying this TCR beta chain was detected only a few times. The sample belongs to a study of neurological immune-mediated disorders. The time point is: longitudinal time-point 3. TCRdb fed the 5' RACE reads into MiXCR, producing one record per CDR3 protein. This sample carries roughly 45,000 distinct CDR3 sequences, less than 15% of them seen once, and the ten largest clones take approximately 10%. This CDR3 has 13 residues. Germline CDR1 is SEHNR and CDR2 is FQNEAQ (reference sequence). V shed 2 bases and J shed 5 bases, with 10 bases lying between them. The chain combines TRBV7-9 with TRBJ2-7, with D perhaps TRBD1 (6 bases). The TCR comes from a man aged 25-40 years in good health. The source material was PBMCs. The CDR3, as DNA: TGTGCCAGCAGCTTATACAGGGACCACGAGCAGTACTTC. This translates into CASSLYRDHEQYF.